These 7 T cell receptor beta chains were sequenced from one sample in a study of blood T cells in healthy people across ages. A J-beta primer mix and a sample-barcoded 5' primer were used in a second PCR of roughly 7 to 12 cycles. Each CDR3 protein gets one entry after TCRdb re-called the 5' RACE reads with MiXCR. The sample shows just under 750,000 distinct CDR3 sequences, about a fifth of them seen only once. Sequenced input: blood. The receptor set was obtained from a man between 65 and 85 years old in good health.

This clonotype was observed a single time. The J gene is TRBJ1-1, the V gene TRBV6-1; TRBD1 aligns across 9 bases. J lost 6 bases, V lost 8 bases, and 7 bases had no gene match. CDR3 size: 13 residues. The germline V gene encodes CDR1 MNHNS and CDR2 SASEGT. The CDR3 DNA is TGTGCCAGCCCCAAGACAGGGGGGTCTGAAGCTTTCTTT. Residues: CASPKTGGSEAFF.

The chain employs TRBV20-1 and TRBJ2-3; the D gene is possibly TRBD2 (5 bases). Germline assignment: CDR1 DFQATT and CDR2 SNEGSKA (reference sequence). The V end lost 3 bases, the J end lost 2 bases, and 18 bases lay between the germline ends. The CDR3 has 16 amino acids. The CDR3 nucleotides read TGCAGTGCTAGTCGTGCAGGACTCAGCCTCACAGATACGCAGTATTTT. This encodes CSASRAGLSLTDTQYF.

This clonotype was observed a few times. This chain uses TRBV28 with TRBJ1-2, with a possible D match to TRBD1 (5 bases). The germline V gene encodes CDR1 MDHEN and CDR2 SYDVKM. The CDR3 sequence is 14 residues long. Trimming took off 2 bases at V and 6 bases at J, with 13 bases between the two ends. The CDR3 DNA reads TGTGCCAGCAGTTTAGAGGGACGAGTAGATGGCTACACCTTC. Its protein is CASSLEGRVDGYTF.

This clonotype came up a few times. This rearrangement joins TRBV6-1 to TRBJ1-1; the D is unclear. With 3 bases removed from V and 4 bases from J, the gap between germline ends came to 15 bases. The CDR3 spans 15 residues. Germline V lookup: CDR1 MNHNS, CDR2 SASEGT. DNA of the CDR3: TGTGCCAGCAGTGAGGCGGCGGGTTTCGGCACTGAAGCTTTCTTT. Residues: CASSEAAGFGTEAFF.

This clonotype showed up just a few times. The chain uses TRBV7-8 and TRBJ2-4; weak D call: TRBD1 (6 bases). The germline CDR1 and CDR2 sequences are SGHVS and FQNEAQ. Trimming took 2 bases from V and 4 from J, leaving 12 bases between them. The CDR3 runs to 15 residues. The CDR3 is CASSLSDRRKNIQYF. CDR3 nucleotides: TGTGCCAGCAGCTTAAGTGACAGGAGGAAAAACATTCAGTACTTC.

This clonotype was counted only a few times. This sequence joins TRBV4-3 and TRBJ2-1; 8 nucleotides match TRBD1. The J call may be incorrect, as the DNA end agrees better with TRBJ2-5. This CDR3 region has 15 residues. Germline V gene data show CDR1 as LGHNA and CDR2 as YSLEER. The CDR3 protein is CASSQDGTGQETQYF. Here the CDR3 DNA reads TGCGCCAGCAGCCAAGATGGGACAGGACAAGAGACCCAGTACTTC.

This clonotype was detected many times. The rearrangement uses TRBV11-2 and TRBJ2-1, with D tentatively TRBD2 (5 bases). V was cut by 1 base and J by 9 bases, with 16 bases left in between. The germline V gene encodes CDR1 SGHAT and CDR2 FQNNGV. The CDR3 is 15 amino acids. CDR3 nucleotide sequence: TGTGCCAGCAGCTTAGTCTCGGGGTATCGGAGTGAGCAGTTCTTC. It translates to CASSLVSGYRSEQFF.